Shown below are 27 T cell receptor beta chains from a single sample sequenced in a study of human T cells and chemical hapten exposure. Time point noted: patch test 2, 6 weeks after DPC sensitization. Treatment specified: therapeutic diphenylcyclopropenone sensitization with weekly scalp DPC. A single record per CDR3 protein comes from TCRdb applying MiXCR to the RACE reads. This sample carries tens of thousands of distinct CDR3 sequences, 9.5% to 12% of them seen once, and the ten largest clones take 2.2%. The sequencing used whole blood, collected in connection with sensitization to the hapten diphenylcyclopropenone (DPC). The receptors stem from a man in his forties with alopecia areata. Some clones in this sample may be carry-over from other donors' samples.

This clonotype has just a few counts. This chain's CDR3 is CASSPARGDTQYF. CDR3 DNA: TGTGCCAGCAGCCCGGCTAGGGGAGATACGCAGTATTTT. The J gene is TRBJ2-3, the V gene TRBV7-9; D possibly corresponds to TRBD1 (5 bases). Trimming left V 5 bases short and J 5 bases short, with 11 bases between. The CDR3 runs to 13 residues. The V gene's germline CDR1 is SEHNR and CDR2 FQNEAQ (reference sequence).

At least ten counts were recorded for this clonotype. Written as DNA, the CDR3 is TGCAGCGCCAGGCATCGATCTAGCACAGATACGCAGTATTTT. This encodes CSARHRSSTDTQYF. The rearrangement links TRBV29-1 to TRBJ2-3; D is unclear. This CDR3 comprises 14 residues. CDR1 and CDR2 (germline): SQVTM, ANQGSEA. Trimming removed 7 bases at V and 0 bases at J, with 14 bases between.

This clonotype was counted between two and nine times. V and J are TRBV20-1 and TRBJ2-3; 10 bases map to TRBD2. The germline gives CDR1 DFQATT, CDR2 SNEGSKA (reference sequence). The CDR3 has 16 residues. V shed 0 bases, J shed 5 bases, and the junction held 8 bases outside the gene matches. In nucleotides, the CDR3 is TGCAGTGCTAGAGATTATGGGCTAGCGGGAGTAGATACGCAGTATTTT. Its protein product is CSARDYGLAGVDTQYF.

Ten or more counts support this clonotype. CDR3 loop: CASSLVQGNGNQPQHF. The CDR3 DNA is TGTGCCAGCAGCTTAGTACAGGGGAATGGCAATCAGCCCCAGCATTTT. The chain recombines TRBV7-4 with TRBJ1-5; 7 bases fit TRBD1. Germline-derived CDR1 and CDR2 are SGHVT and SQSDAQ. The CDR3 runs 16 residues. Trimming took 1 base from V and 2 from J; bases not matched to a gene: 5.

V usage is TRBV27 and J usage is TRBJ2-7; 7 nucleotides align to TRBD1. The V gene's germline CDR1 is MNHEY and CDR2 SMNVEV (reference sequence). The length of the CDR3 is 14 residues. The V and J ends lost 6 bases and 0 bases, in that order; junction bases with no gene match: 5. Written as DNA, the CDR3 is TGTGCCAGCAGGAAGGACAGGAGCTCCTACGAGCAGTACTTC. This translates into CASRKDRSSYEQYF.

This clonotype came up a few times. The CDR3 protein is CASSQVSYRDSYGYTF. CDR3 in DNA: TGCGCCAGCAGCCAAGTTTCTTACAGGGACAGCTATGGCTACACCTTC. The chain employs TRBV4-3 and TRBJ1-2, with 7 bases identical to TRBD1. Unmatched junction bases numbered 9, after V lost 1 base and J lost 4 bases. Looked up from germline, CDR1 is LGHNA and CDR2 is YSLEER. This CDR3 spans 16 amino acids.

This clonotype appeared a few times. V usage is TRBV6-2 or TRBV6-3 and J usage is TRBJ1-2; 10 nucleotides align to TRBD1. The V gene's germline CDR1 is MNHEY and CDR2 SVGEGT. This CDR3 is built from 18 residues. With 7 bases clipped from V and 2 bases from J, the junction kept 16 bases outside the gene matches. The CDR3 DNA is TGTGCCAGCACCTTAAAGATGACAGGGGGCCAAGGGAACTATGGCTACACCTTC. Residues: CASTLKMTGGQGNYGYTF.

V and J are TRBV6-5 and TRBJ2-7; TRBD1 matches at 8 bases. Losses at the gene ends were 5 bases for V and 2 bases for J; bases not matched to a gene: 11. Germline V gene lookup returns CDR1 MNHEY and CDR2 SVGAGI. The length of the CDR3 is 16 residues. Written as DNA, the CDR3 is TGTGCCAGCAGTCACTACCAGGGGGCCCTTACCTACGAGCAGTACTTC. It translates to CASSHYQGALTYEQYF.

This clonotype has only a few counts. The rearrangement joins TRBV7-2 to TRBJ1-2; perhaps TRBD1 as D (6 bases). Germline CDR1 is SGHTA and CDR2 is FQGNSA. V lost 1 base and J 2 bases, leaving 11 bases between the germline ends. The CDR3 has 15 residues. The CDR3 region has the DNA TGTGCCAGCAGCTTAGACGGGGGGCGCAACTATGGCTACACCTTC. As protein: CASSLDGGRNYGYTF.

At least ten counts were recorded for this clonotype. The rearrangement uses TRBV20-1 and TRBJ1-5; the D gene is possibly TRBD1 (6 bases). The ends were cut back, 4 bases at V and 2 bases at J, with 12 bases in the middle. The CDR3 is 14 amino acids. CDR1 is DFQATT, CDR2 SNEGSKA, per germline (reference sequence). This CDR3 reads CSATGRGGNQPQHF. The CDR3 DNA reads as TGCAGTGCTACAGGGAGGGGGGGCAATCAGCCCCAGCATTTT.

V gene TRBV19 combines with J gene TRBJ1-2; 8 bases line up with TRBD1. Per the germline V gene, CDR1 is LNHDA and CDR2 is SQIVND (reference sequence). V shed 3 bases, J shed 2 bases, and the junction held 2 bases outside the gene matches. The CDR3 is 14 amino acids. CDR3 region: CASSIGQGNYGYTF. CDR3 bases: TGTGCCAGTAGTATCGGACAGGGCAACTATGGCTACACCTTC.

The chain has TRBV7-2 and TRBJ1-2, with D tentatively TRBD1 (6 bases). In germline, CDR1 is SGHTA, CDR2 FQGNSA. The CDR3 loop spans 15 amino acids. V lost 0 bases and J lost 4, with 12 bases in between. The CDR3 sequence is CASSLADRPSYGYTF. CDR3 bases: TGTGCCAGCAGCTTAGCCGACAGGCCAAGCTATGGCTACACCTTC. Using reference TRBV7-2 and TRBJ1-2 for the parts outside the CDR3, the full variable domain is GAGVSQSPSNKVTEKGKDVELRCDPISGHTALYWYRQSLGQGLEFLIYFQGNSAPDKSGLPSDRFSAERTGGSVSTLTIQRTQQEDSAVYLCASSLADRPSYGYTFGSGTRLTVV.

At least ten counts were recorded for this clonotype. The chain couples TRBV7-8 to TRBJ2-7; tentative D call: TRBD1 (5 bases). Germline-derived CDR1 and CDR2 are SGHVS and FQNEAQ. The CDR3 extends over 14 amino acids. Trimming took off 1 base at V and 2 bases at J, with 9 bases between the two ends. The CDR3 region is CASSLGPTAYEQYF. CDR3 bases: TGTGCCAGCAGCTTAGGGCCGACAGCCTACGAGCAGTACTTC.

This clonotype was picked up many times. The genes are TRBV5-1 and TRBJ2-1; the D call may be TRBD1 or TRBD2 (5 bases each). The CDR3 is 16 residues long. Trimming removed 5 bases at V and 6 bases at J, with 21 bases between. Germline V gene sequence: CDR1 SGHRS, CDR2 YFSETQ. Here the CDR3 DNA reads TGCGCCAGCAGGTCTCCTGAGGGGAGAACAGGCAATGAGCAGTTCTTC. Protein sequence: CASRSPEGRTGNEQFF.

This clonotype was seen a few times. The J gene is TRBJ1-1, the V gene TRBV3-1; 9 bases align to TRBD1. Germline loops: CDR1 LGHDT, CDR2 YNNKEL (reference sequence). The V segment lost 2 bases and the J segment 0 bases; nucleotides outside the gene matches: 7. The CDR3 runs to 17 residues. As DNA, the CDR3 is TGTGCCAGCAGCCAATACCAACAGGGGGCGGTGAACACTGAAGCTTTCTTT. Translation: CASSQYQQGAVNTEAFF.

This chain uses TRBV9 with TRBJ2-1; 9 bases align to TRBD2. Germline values: CDR1 SGDLS, CDR2 YYNGEE. V lost 5 bases, J lost 2 bases, and 8 bases stayed unmatched. There are 16 residues in the CDR3. The CDR3 reads CASSLASGIAYNEQFF. CDR3 in DNA: TGTGCCAGCAGTCTGGCTAGCGGGATAGCCTACAATGAGCAGTTCTTC. Full variable domain (outside the CDR3, taken from reference TRBV9 and TRBJ2-1): DSGVTQTPKHLITATGQRVTLRCSPRSGDLSVYWYQQSLDQGLQFLIQYYNGEERAKGNILERFSAQQFPDLHSELNLSSLELGDSALYFCASSLASGIAYNEQFFGPGTRLTVL.

The chain has TRBV11-2 and TRBJ2-7; 9 bases are shared with TRBD2. Germline V lookup: CDR1 SGHAT, CDR2 FQNNGV. J gave up 4 bases and V 5 bases, and 9 bases lay outside the gene matches. The CDR3 runs to 15 residues. The CDR3 nucleotides read TGTGCCAGCAGCCAGGTGCGGGAGGGCCGTTACGAGCAGTACGTC. It codes for CASSQVREGRYEQYV.

This clonotype was detected many times. The CDR3 is CASRGEGTARNTIYF. The CDR3 region has the DNA TGTGCCAGCAGGGGAGAGGGGACGGCGAGAAACACCATATATTTT. V gene TRBV7-9 combines with J gene TRBJ1-3, with D perhaps TRBD1 (5 bases). Germline CDR1 and CDR2: SEHNR and FQNEAQ (reference sequence). CDR3 length equals 15 residues. V lost 6 bases, J lost 5 bases, and 17 bases lay in between.

This clonotype appeared a few times. The V call is TRBV6-6, the J call TRBJ2-7; 12 nucleotides line up with TRBD2. CDR3 size: 18 residues. The ends lost 0 bases at V and 0 bases at J; junction bases unmatched: 6. The germline gives CDR1 MNHNY, CDR2 SVGAGI (reference sequence). The CDR3 bases are TGTGCCAGCAGTTACTCCGCTAGCGGGAGGGTGAGCTCCTACGAGCAGTACGTC. Amino acids: CASSYSASGRVSSYEQYV.

About this clonotype: A much more abundant neighbour one base away suggests this may be a read error. The chain uses TRBV9 and TRBJ2-3; a possible D gene is TRBD2 (6 bases). The V gene's germline CDR1 is SGDLS and CDR2 YYNGEE. The V end was cut by 3 bases, the J end by 10 bases, with 18 bases between. This CDR3 is built from 14 residues. In nucleotides, the CDR3 is TGTGCCAGCAGCGCGACTAGAGGCCGCTCGGCGCAGTATTTT. Translating it yields CASSATRGRSAQYF.

The chain combines TRBV6-5 with TRBJ1-6; D possibly corresponds to TRBD1 (5 bases). This CDR3 is 15 amino acids long. The ends were cut back, 2 bases at V and 7 bases at J, with 12 bases in the middle. Per germline, CDR1 MNHEY and CDR2 SVGAGI. CDR3 in amino acids: CASSYVGTGNSPLHF. For the CDR3, the DNA is TGTGCCAGCAGTTACGTTGGCACAGGAAATTCACCCCTCCACTTT.

In this sample, this clonotype turned up many times. The chain employs TRBV28 and TRBJ1-1; D might be TRBD1 (5 bases). The germline V gene has CDR1 MDHEN and CDR2 SYDVKM. The CDR3 extends over 15 amino acids. Trimming cost V 6 bases and J 1 base, with 15 bases left between them. CDR3 amino acids: CASRPIGGGNTEAFF. The CDR3 DNA sequence: TGTGCCAGCAGGCCGATCGGGGGTGGGAACACTGAAGCTTTCTTT.

This clonotype was counted many times. The chain is built from TRBV10-3 and TRBJ2-7, with unresolved D. CDR3 size: 12 residues. The germline V gene encodes CDR1 ENHRY and CDR2 SYGVKD. V was clipped by 6 bases and J by 7 bases, with 13 bases between them. DNA of the CDR3: TGTGCCATCAGCGCACTCTGGGAAGAGCAGTACGTC. Its protein product is CAISALWEEQYV.

J is TRBJ2-3 and V is TRBV13; 16 bases are shared with TRBD2. The CDR3 is 17 amino acids. CDR1 is PRHDT and CDR2 is FYEKMQ in the germline V gene (reference sequence). V shed 5 bases, J shed 5 bases, and the junction held 7 bases outside the gene matches. CDR3 nucleotides: TGTGCCAGCAGCGATGGGACTAGCGGGAGGGCCATAGATACGCAGTATTTT. As protein: CASSDGTSGRAIDTQYF. The whole variable domain, remainder taken from reference TRBV13 and TRBJ2-3, is AAGVIQSPRHLIKEKRETATLKCYPIPRHDTVYWYQQGPGQDPQFLISFYEKMQSDKGSIPDRFSAQQFSDYHSELNMSSLELGDSALYFCASSDGTSGRAIDTQYFGPGTRLTVL.

A few counts support this clonotype. This chain joins TRBV7-2 and TRBJ2-7; the D gene is possibly TRBD1 (5 bases). The V gene's germline CDR1 is SGHTA and CDR2 FQGNSA. The CDR3 has 14 amino acids. Trimming cost V 1 base and J 4 bases, with 11 bases left between them. The CDR3 nucleotides are TGTGCCAGCAGCTTAGGAGACAGTCTATACGAGCAGTACTTC. It codes for CASSLGDSLYEQYF.

This chain links TRBV6-2 or TRBV6-3 with TRBJ2-1; no definite D call. CDR1 is MNHEY, CDR2 SVGEGT, per germline. Trimming removed 5 bases at V and 6 bases at J, with 5 bases between. This CDR3 contains 11 residues. DNA for the CDR3: TGTGCCAGCAGTCAGATCAATGAGCAGTTCTTC. It specifies CASSQINEQFF.

This clonotype was counted many times. V is TRBV10-3 and J is TRBJ2-1, with D unclear. Germline V gene data show CDR1 as ENHRY and CDR2 as SYGVKD. The CDR3 is made up of 13 amino acids. Trimming removed 0 bases from V and 5 bases from J, with 5 bases in between. CDR3 loop: CAISESRDNEQFF. The CDR3 DNA follows: TGTGCCATCAGTGAGTCTAGGGACAATGAGCAGTTCTTC.